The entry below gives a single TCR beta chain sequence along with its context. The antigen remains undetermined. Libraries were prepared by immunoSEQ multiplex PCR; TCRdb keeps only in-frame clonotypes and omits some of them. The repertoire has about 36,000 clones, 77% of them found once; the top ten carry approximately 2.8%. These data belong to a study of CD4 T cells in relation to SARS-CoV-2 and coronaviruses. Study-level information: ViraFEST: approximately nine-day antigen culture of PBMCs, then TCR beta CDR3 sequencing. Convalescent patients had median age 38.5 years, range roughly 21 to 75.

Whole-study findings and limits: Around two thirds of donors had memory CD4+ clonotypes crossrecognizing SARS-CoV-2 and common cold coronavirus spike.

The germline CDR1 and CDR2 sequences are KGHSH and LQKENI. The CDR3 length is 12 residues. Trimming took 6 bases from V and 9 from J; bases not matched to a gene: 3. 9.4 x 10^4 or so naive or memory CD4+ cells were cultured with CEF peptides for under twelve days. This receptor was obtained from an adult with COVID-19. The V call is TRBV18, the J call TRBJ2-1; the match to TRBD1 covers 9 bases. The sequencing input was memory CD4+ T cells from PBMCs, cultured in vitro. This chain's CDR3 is CASSRTGAEQFF. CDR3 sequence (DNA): TGTGCCAGCTCTCGGACAGGGGCTGAGCAGTTCTTC. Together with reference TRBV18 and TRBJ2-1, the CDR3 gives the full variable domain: NAGVMQNPRHLVRRRGQEARLRCSPMKGHSHVYWYRQLPEEGLKFMVYLQKENIIDESGMPKERFSAEFPKEGPSILRIQQVVRGDSAAYFCASSRTGAEQFFGPGTRLTVL.